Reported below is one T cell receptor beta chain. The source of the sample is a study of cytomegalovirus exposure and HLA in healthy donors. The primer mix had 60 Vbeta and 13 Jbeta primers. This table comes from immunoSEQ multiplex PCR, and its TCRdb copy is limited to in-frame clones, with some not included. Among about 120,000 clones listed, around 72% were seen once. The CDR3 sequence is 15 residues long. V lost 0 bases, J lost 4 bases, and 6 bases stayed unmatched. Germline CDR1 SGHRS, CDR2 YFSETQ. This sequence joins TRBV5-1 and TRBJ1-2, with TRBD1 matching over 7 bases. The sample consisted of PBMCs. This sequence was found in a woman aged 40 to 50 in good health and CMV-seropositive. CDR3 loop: CASSLAGQGVYGYTF. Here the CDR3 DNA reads TGCGCCAGCAGCTTGGCGGGGCAGGGGGTCTATGGCTACACCTTC.